This T cell receptor beta chain was recovered during a study of cytotoxic CD8 clonotypes in ibrutinib-treated CLL. The planned depth of sequencing spanned 1 in 200,000 to 1 in 1 million T cells. Some clones are missing from TCRdb's copy, which holds only in-frame ones; the method was immunoSEQ multiplex PCR. The table has about 84,000 clones, around 84% seen once. Germline CDR1 MDHEN, CDR2 SYDVKM. The CDR3 spans 15 residues. The V end lost 4 bases, the J end lost 0 bases, and 10 bases lay between the germline ends. Points from the study as a whole: Clonality increased at ibrutinib response, then returned toward baseline at progression. Clonality was higher at baseline than in age-matched healthy donors and tracked circulating CD8+ T-cell counts. Sampling times, which were not matched between the groups, differed between sustained-remission patients and progressing patients.

Concerning this clone: The antigen is undetermined.

V usage is TRBV28 and J usage is TRBJ1-3; TRBD1 is a possible D gene (5 bases). This receptor was obtained from a human donor with chronic lymphocytic leukemia. This sample comprised PBMCs, obtained before ibrutinib treatment. CDR3 protein: CASSSTGFSGNTIYF. Here the CDR3 DNA reads TGTGCCAGCAGTTCCACAGGTTTCTCTGGAAACACCATATATTTT. Full variable domain (missing parts from reference TRBV28 and TRBJ1-3): DVKVTQSSRYLVKRTGEKVFLECVQDMDHENMFWYRQDPGLGLRLIYFSYDVKMKEKGDIPEGYSVSREKKERFSLILESASTNQTSMYLCASSSTGFSGNTIYFGEGSWLTVV.